These T cell receptor beta chains were read from a single sample in a study of response to subunit inactivated influenza vaccine. TCRdb used MiXCR to reprocess the RT-PCR reads, holding one entry per CDR3 protein. The data show hundreds of thousands of distinct CDR3 sequences, with about 15% seen just once and about 7.6% held by the top ten. Source: PBMCs from blood, taken 14 to 15 days before vaccination. These receptors were taken from a man in his fifties who received an inactivated influenza vaccine. Each CDR3 is given with its conserved first and last residue. A D gene is named only where the DNA matches it firmly. The size of a clone is reported for some rows only, either as once, few or many, or as a class for expanded clones.

v_gene: TRBV14; j_gene: TRBJ2-1; d_gene: .; abundance: few; CDR3nt: TGTGCCAGCAGCCAAGTGGGTAGTAGGAATGAGCAGTTCTTC; CDR3aa: CASSQVGSRNEQFF
v_gene: TRBV7-9; j_gene: TRBJ2-2; d_gene: TRBD1; abundance: few; CDR3nt: TGTGCCAGCAGGACAGGGCTCACCGGGGAGCTGTTTTTT; CDR3aa: CASRTGLTGELFF
v_gene: TRBV7-2; j_gene: TRBJ2-3; d_gene: .; abundance: many; CDR3nt: TGTGCCAGCAGCTTAGGTGTAGGGGGTCGTATGGCAGATACGCAGTATTTT; CDR3aa: CASSLGVGGRMADTQYF
v_gene: TRBV7-2; j_gene: TRBJ1-4; d_gene: .; abundance: .; CDR3nt: TGTGCCAGCAGCTCACAGATCTTGGGCGAAAAACTGTTTTTT; CDR3aa: CASSSQILGEKLFF
v_gene: TRBV12-3/TRBV12-4; j_gene: TRBJ2-1; d_gene: TRBD2; abundance: .; CDR3nt: TGTGCCAGCAGGTTCACCGGGTTGGGGACTAGGAATTCGCAATGGCAGTTCTTC; CDR3aa: CASRFTGLGTRNSQWQFF
v_gene: TRBV15; j_gene: TRBJ1-2; d_gene: TRBD1; abundance: few; CDR3nt: TGTGCCACCAGCAGGACCGGGACAGGAGGCTATGGCTACACCTTC; CDR3aa: CATSRTGTGGYGYTF
v_gene: TRBV20-1; j_gene: TRBJ2-5; d_gene: .; abundance: few; CDR3nt: TGCAGTGCTAGAGAGTCGGGTCGAGAGACCCAGTACTTC; CDR3aa: CSARESGRETQYF
v_gene: TRBV11-2; j_gene: TRBJ2-4; d_gene: TRBD2; abundance: many; CDR3nt: TGTGGACTAGCGGCGGACATTCAGTACTTC; CDR3aa: CGLAADIQYF
v_gene: TRBV2; j_gene: TRBJ2-2; d_gene: .; abundance: .; CDR3nt: TGTGCCAGCAGTGGTCCAGGGCGATATACCGGGGAGCTGTTTTTT; CDR3aa: CASSGPGRYTGELFF
v_gene: TRBV20-1; j_gene: TRBJ2-1; d_gene: .; abundance: .; CDR3nt: TGCAGTGCTAGAGAAGAGGGGACGACCTACAATGAGCAGTTCTTC; CDR3aa: CSAREEGTTYNEQFF
v_gene: TRBV11-1; j_gene: TRBJ2-7; d_gene: .; abundance: .; CDR3nt: TGTGCCAGCAGCTTTGGGGACGGGCGGATGAGAGAGCAGTACTTC; CDR3aa: CASSFGDGRMREQYF
v_gene: TRBV20-1; j_gene: TRBJ1-3; d_gene: .; abundance: few; CDR3nt: TGCAGTGCTACAGGAGTAGGCCCCTCTGGAAACACCATATATTTT; CDR3aa: CSATGVGPSGNTIYF
v_gene: TRBV24-1; j_gene: TRBJ2-7; d_gene: .; abundance: .; CDR3nt: TGTGCCACCAGTGCCGGGGGATGGGAGCAGTACTTC; CDR3aa: CATSAGGWEQYF
v_gene: TRBV6-2/TRBV6-3; j_gene: TRBJ2-7; d_gene: TRBD1; abundance: .; CDR3nt: TGTGCCAGCAGGGACAGGGCCATCTCCTACGAGCAGTACTTC; CDR3aa: CASRDRAISYEQYF
v_gene: TRBV5-5; j_gene: TRBJ2-1; d_gene: TRBD2; abundance: few; CDR3nt: TGTGCCAGCAGCCTACGAGCGGGAGACCAATACAATGAGCAGTTCTTC; CDR3aa: CASSLRAGDQYNEQFF
v_gene: TRBV12-3/TRBV12-4; j_gene: TRBJ1-1; d_gene: .; abundance: few; CDR3nt: TGTGCCAGCAGTTTCGGGGGAGAGGCTTTCTTT; CDR3aa: CASSFGGEAFF
v_gene: TRBV12-3/TRBV12-4; j_gene: TRBJ2-1; d_gene: TRBD2; abundance: few; CDR3nt: TGTGCCAGCGGGTTAGCGGGAGGGCCGGGCAATGAGCAGTTCTTC; CDR3aa: CASGLAGGPGNEQFF
v_gene: TRBV12-3/TRBV12-4; j_gene: TRBJ1-5; d_gene: .; abundance: few; CDR3nt: TGTGCCAGCAGTCCGACAGAGCGCAATCAGCCCCAGCATTTT; CDR3aa: CASSPTERNQPQHF
v_gene: TRBV27; j_gene: TRBJ1-5; d_gene: TRBD1; abundance: few; CDR3nt: TGTGCCAGCAGTGGGATAGGGACAGACAATCAGCCCCAGCATTTT; CDR3aa: CASSGIGTDNQPQHF
v_gene: TRBV9; j_gene: TRBJ2-5; d_gene: .; abundance: many; CDR3nt: TGTGCCAGCAGCGGCGGAGTCCAAGAGACCCAGTACTTC; CDR3aa: CASSGGVQETQYF
v_gene: TRBV6-1; j_gene: TRBJ2-7; d_gene: .; abundance: few; CDR3nt: TGTGCCAGCAGTAGTACAGCTTCCTACGAGCAGTACTTC; CDR3aa: CASSSTASYEQYF
v_gene: TRBV24-1; j_gene: TRBJ2-7; d_gene: TRBD1; abundance: .; CDR3nt: TGTGCCACCAGTGCGACAGGGACAGGGGCCTACGAGCAGTACTTC; CDR3aa: CATSATGTGAYEQYF
v_gene: TRBV4-1; j_gene: TRBJ1-4; d_gene: .; abundance: .; CDR3nt: TGCGCCAGCAGCCAAGAGGCAGCTTTAAATGAAAAACTGTTTTTT; CDR3aa: CASSQEAALNEKLFF
v_gene: TRBV6-5; j_gene: TRBJ2-5; d_gene: TRBD1; abundance: few; CDR3nt: TGTGCCAGCAGTTCGGAGACAGGGTGGGAGACCCAGTACTTC; CDR3aa: CASSSETGWETQYF
v_gene: TRBV19; j_gene: TRBJ2-5; d_gene: .; abundance: .; CDR3nt: TGTGCCAGTAGGAGAACAAGGCAAGAGACCCAGTACTTC; CDR3aa: CASRRTRQETQYF
v_gene: TRBV20-1; j_gene: TRBJ2-5; d_gene: .; abundance: few; CDR3nt: TGCAGTGCTAGAGATGGAAAGCGGGTTGGAGAGACCCAGTACTTC; CDR3aa: CSARDGKRVGETQYF
v_gene: TRBV7-8; j_gene: TRBJ1-2; d_gene: .; abundance: .; CDR3nt: TGTGCCAGCAGCCCTTGGGGGGCACCAATGGACTATGGCTACACCTTC; CDR3aa: CASSPWGAPMDYGYTF
v_gene: TRBV4-2; j_gene: TRBJ2-5; d_gene: .; abundance: .; CDR3nt: TGTGCCAGCAGCCAAGTGGGGGCGGGGACCCAAGAGACCCAGTACTTC; CDR3aa: CASSQVGAGTQETQYF
v_gene: TRBV28; j_gene: TRBJ2-1; d_gene: TRBD2; abundance: few; CDR3nt: TGTGCCAGCAGTCCGGGCGGGAGGGCCTACAATGAGCAGTTCTTC; CDR3aa: CASSPGGRAYNEQFF
v_gene: TRBV4-3; j_gene: TRBJ2-1; d_gene: .; abundance: .; CDR3nt: TGCGCCAGCAGCCAAGAGGCGTGGAATGAGCAGTTCTTC; CDR3aa: CASSQEAWNEQFF
v_gene: TRBV18; j_gene: TRBJ1-1; d_gene: .; abundance: few; CDR3nt: TGTGCCAGCTCACCAAGGGGACAAAGCGCGAACACTGAAGCTTTCTTT; CDR3aa: CASSPRGQSANTEAFF
v_gene: TRBV12-3/TRBV12-4; j_gene: TRBJ2-1; d_gene: .; abundance: many; CDR3nt: TGTGCCAGCAGTTTTATAGCTACGGGCAATGAGCAGTTCTTC; CDR3aa: CASSFIATGNEQFF
v_gene: TRBV14; j_gene: TRBJ2-7; d_gene: .; abundance: few; CDR3nt: TGTGCCAGCAGCCGGGGGTTTGGGGGGTCCTACGAGCAGTACTTC; CDR3aa: CASSRGFGGSYEQYF
v_gene: TRBV19; j_gene: TRBJ1-5; d_gene: .; abundance: .; CDR3nt: TGTGCCAGTAGTATCGGCCAAGGGCTTCGGCAGCCCCAGCATTTT; CDR3aa: CASSIGQGLRQPQHF
v_gene: TRBV7-8; j_gene: TRBJ2-7; d_gene: .; abundance: few; CDR3nt: TGTGCCAGCAGCGCGACAGGGAGGTCCTACGAGCAGTACTTC; CDR3aa: CASSATGRSYEQYF
v_gene: TRBV27; j_gene: TRBJ2-1; d_gene: TRBD2; abundance: many; CDR3nt: TGTGCCAGCAGCCCAAGCGGGGGCAATTACAATGAGCAGTTCTTC; CDR3aa: CASSPSGGNYNEQFF
v_gene: TRBV29-1; j_gene: TRBJ1-1; d_gene: .; abundance: .; CDR3nt: TGCAGCGTTGATCACAGGGTGGAAACTGAAGCTTTCTTT; CDR3aa: CSVDHRVETEAFF
v_gene: TRBV25-1; j_gene: TRBJ2-3; d_gene: TRBD2; abundance: .; CDR3nt: TGTGCCAGCAGTGAATTGAGGCTAGCGGGGGGAGGCGATACGCAGTATTTT; CDR3aa: CASSELRLAGGGDTQYF
v_gene: TRBV27; j_gene: TRBJ2-1; d_gene: .; abundance: many; CDR3nt: TGTGCCAGCAGTTTATCGATACCTGCAGGGTGGCACAATGAGCAGTTCTTC; CDR3aa: CASSLSIPAGWHNEQFF
v_gene: TRBV11-2; j_gene: TRBJ2-1; d_gene: .; abundance: .; CDR3nt: TGTGCCAGCAGCTTCGCGCTAGCGAGCAATGAGCAGTTCTTC; CDR3aa: CASSFALASNEQFF
v_gene: TRBV5-1; j_gene: TRBJ2-5; d_gene: .; abundance: few; CDR3nt: TGCGCCAGCAGCTTGAATTCGAGGGCCGCCCAAGAGACCCAGTACTTC; CDR3aa: CASSLNSRAAQETQYF
v_gene: TRBV4-3; j_gene: TRBJ1-1; d_gene: .; abundance: few; CDR3nt: TGCGCCAGCAGCGAGATGGCGGGTATGAACACTGAAGCTTTCTTT; CDR3aa: CASSEMAGMNTEAFF
v_gene: TRBV5-4; j_gene: TRBJ2-5; d_gene: TRBD2; abundance: .; CDR3nt: TGTGCCAGCAGCCGTGCCCTAACTAGCGGGAGTATGGAGACCCAGTACTTC; CDR3aa: CASSRALTSGSMETQYF
v_gene: TRBV7-8; j_gene: TRBJ2-7; d_gene: TRBD2; abundance: many; CDR3nt: TGTGCCAGCAGCTTAGTTTTCAGCGGGAGCTCCTACGAGCAGTACTTC; CDR3aa: CASSLVFSGSSYEQYF
v_gene: TRBV7-8; j_gene: TRBJ2-5; d_gene: .; abundance: .; CDR3nt: TGTGCCAGCAGCTTAGTGGGGGGGGGCCGACAGACCCAGTACTTC; CDR3aa: CASSLVGGGRQTQYF
v_gene: TRBV6-1; j_gene: TRBJ2-1; d_gene: .; abundance: few; CDR3nt: TGTGCCAGCATCCCTTCGGGCCATTACTCCTACAATGAGCAGTTCTTC; CDR3aa: CASIPSGHYSYNEQFF
v_gene: TRBV5-6; j_gene: TRBJ2-3; d_gene: .; abundance: many; CDR3nt: TGTGCCAGCAGCCTTGGTGTCGCAGATACGCAGTATTTT; CDR3aa: CASSLGVADTQYF
v_gene: TRBV20-1; j_gene: TRBJ2-4; d_gene: .; abundance: .; CDR3nt: TGCAGTGCTCCAAGCACAAACATTCAGTACTTC; CDR3aa: CSAPSTNIQYF
v_gene: TRBV5-1; j_gene: TRBJ2-3; d_gene: .; abundance: once; CDR3nt: TGCGCCAGCAGCCTAGGGGGAACCTACCCCAGCACAGATACGCAGTATTTT; CDR3aa: CASSLGGTYPSTDTQYF
v_gene: TRBV20-1; j_gene: TRBJ1-5; d_gene: TRBD1; abundance: .; CDR3nt: TGCAGTGCTAGACTGACAGGGGGAGGTCAGCCCCAGCATTTT; CDR3aa: CSARLTGGGQPQHF
v_gene: TRBV7-2; j_gene: TRBJ2-7; d_gene: .; abundance: .; CDR3nt: TGTGCCAGCAGCTTAAACACCCAGGGCCCCTACGAGCAGTACTTC; CDR3aa: CASSLNTQGPYEQYF
v_gene: TRBV24-1; j_gene: TRBJ2-1; d_gene: .; abundance: .; CDR3nt: TGTGCCACCAGTGCATGGAGGGGGCTTGAGCAGTTCTTC; CDR3aa: CATSAWRGLEQFF
v_gene: TRBV6-2/TRBV6-3; j_gene: TRBJ2-7; d_gene: .; abundance: few; CDR3nt: TGTGCCAGCAGTTATCCAGCAGGGGAGTCCTACGAGCAGTACTTC; CDR3aa: CASSYPAGESYEQYF
v_gene: TRBV4-3; j_gene: TRBJ1-2; d_gene: .; abundance: few; CDR3nt: TGCGCCAGCAGCCAAGAGAGAGGCCTGCAAATAACCTTC; CDR3aa: CASSQERGLQITF
v_gene: TRBV15; j_gene: TRBJ1-1; d_gene: .; abundance: .; CDR3nt: TGTGCCACCAGCAGAGATCCAGGGGTTACTGAAGCTTTCTTT; CDR3aa: CATSRDPGVTEAFF
v_gene: TRBV13; j_gene: TRBJ2-1; d_gene: .; abundance: few; CDR3nt: TGTGCCAGCAGCCCAGAGTTGCAAGACAATGAGCAGTTCTTC; CDR3aa: CASSPELQDNEQFF